This TCR beta chain emerged from a study of radiotherapy plus CTLA-4 blockade in lung cancer. Trimming shortened V by 2 bases and J by 0 bases, and 9 bases separated the two germline ends. From germline, CDR1 is SGHRS and CDR2 YFSETQ. The CDR3 runs 16 residues. As for this clone: Antigen specificity is unknown.

Broader study findings: After treatment with radiotherapy plus ipilimumab, TCR clones that came from the tumor expanded in blood. The authors reported that early blood T cell clone dynamics, with interferon-beta, best predicted response.

Sequenced by immunoSEQ multiplex PCR; TCRdb stores in-frame clones only, minus some. This table holds more than 75,000 clones, around 84% found once. V usage is TRBV5-1 and J usage is TRBJ2-6; D is uncertain. Sequenced here: peripheral blood, sampled from a patient treated with radiotherapy plus ipilimumab. This sequence was found in a human donor with non-small cell lung cancer that progressed on radiotherapy plus ipilimumab. Written as DNA, the CDR3 is TGCGCCAGCAGCTTCGACTTAAGCTCTGGGGCCAACGTCCTGACTTTC. Protein: CASSFDLSSGANVLTF.